This T cell receptor beta chain emerged from a study of shared clonotypes between healthy human individuals (dated by TCRdb to about 2020). Notes on the research overall: The cohort comprised two women and a few men aged 18 to 49 years. For each donor, CD4 naive and CD4 memory were each given three plates, CD8 naive was given two plates, and CD8 memory was given one plate. The study deeply sequenced blood TCR repertoires of about 5 healthy adults to estimate repertoire size and the extent of clonotype sharing between individuals. Libraries were prepared and TCR repertoires were sequenced by different laboratories using diverse techniques, in order to increase sequencing depth and limit assay-specific biases. Between about 0.85 and 9.5 billion PBMCs per donor were obtained by leukapheresis. Broader findings and caveats from the paper: The genetic and exposure-history diversity represented was limited by the small number of donors. Only blood was sampled, and tissue TCR repertoires likely differ from those in blood. When four donors were compared, the shared fraction of clonotypes was 5% to 6.5% for naive CD4, 3.5% to 4% for naive CD8, about 2.4% for memory CD4, and around 0.37% for memory CD8. Clonotypes shared by all four sorted-subset donors showed higher generation probabilities than non-shared clonotypes. Based on pairwise subsampling, the degree of clonotype sharing among donors was expected to be affected by sequencing depth. Naive subsets generally had larger estimated clonotype richness than memory subsets. Even with the large sequencing depth, rarefaction of the sorted-subset datasets indicated that sequencing was incomplete.

TCR CDR3 regions were amplified from genomic DNA by multiplex PCR using the deep immunoSEQ assay. For each cell subset, the extracted genomic DNA was distributed evenly across all wells of several immunoSEQ 96-well plates, and each plate served as one replicate. For sorted subsets, each replicate PCR was loaded with roughly 200 ng genomic DNA, equivalent to some 27,000 T cell genomes. Purified libraries were measured with a Qubit 3.0 fluorometer, size-checked on a Bioanalyzer 2100, and measured again with the KAPA Library Quantification kit. Each immunoSEQ 96-well plate was sequenced on its own single-read 150-cycle Illumina NextSeq 550 flow cell. Under the source paper's analysis protocol: Because only junctional sequences without quality scores were contained in the immunoSEQ output, filtering matching that applied to full-length reads could not be performed. Sequences were annotated with PyIR, a Python wrapper for IgBLAST v1.9, and V/J genes and CDR3 were assigned using IMGT germline references. Reads were filtered out if the reads had weak V/J assignments (E-value above 1e-6), no CDR3, stop codons, out-of-frame junctions, or ambiguous translated residues. V3J clonotypes were defined as sequences sharing the same inferred V gene, J gene, and CDR3 amino acid sequence. To compute the percentage overlap between repertoires, the number of shared unique clonotypes was divided by the size of the smaller repertoire. Richness of each repertoire was evaluated using RTK rarefaction, the Chao1 estimator, and Recon v2.1 estimates of unobserved clonotypes. Generation probabilities for all TCRbeta clonotypes obtained by the gDNA method from a handful of donors were computed using OLGA. Not all clones reach the TCRdb copy of this immuneACCESS table, which keeps in-frame sequences only. Checked studies attribute under half of the gap to unresolved V genes and leave the rest unexplained. D and trimming were read from the DNA, whereas the V and J calls and clone size are those reported in that table. The sample includes some 1.4 million clones, with approximately 96% observed a single time. The ten largest make up over 1% of the sample.

Donors were healthy HIV-negative adults with no recently reported acute infections or vaccinations. Only Caucasian adults living in Nashville, Tennessee, USA were represented among the donors. CD4+ T cells were enriched by magnetic negative selection; naive cells were then positively selected on CD45RA, and the negative fraction formed the memory subset. After blood collection by leukapheresis, PBMCs were isolated using Ficoll-Histopaque density gradient centrifugation and then cryopreserved in the vapor phase of liquid nitrogen. Analytical flow cytometry was used to check the purity and quantity of every magnetically sorted T cell population. Genomic DNA was isolated from each sorted fraction and quantified by UV absorbance on a Nanodrop 2000c. The CDR3 numbers 14 residues from cysteine through phenylalanine. Only the CDR3 portion is preserved as DNA: 42 bases, with reading frame beginning at the first base. The germline V and J ends show losses of 6 bases and 3 bases respectively, and no gene match explains 8 bases of the junction. Looking up the germline V gene yields CDR1 SGHRS and CDR2 YFSETQ.

About this clone: Its antigen is still unknown. The sample holds no much larger clone one base away, and base qualities are not on file.

The sequencing sample was made of naive CD4+ T cells sorted from blood. What the cell subset or site label conveys for this sample: CD45RA+ positively selected. The clonotype comes from a man aged 25 to 40 in good health. This chain joins TRBV5-1 to TRBJ2-5, and 7 junction bases match TRBD1. For the CDR3, the sequence is CASTLGRGKETQYF. The DNA reads as follows: TGCGCCAGCACTCTCGGCAGGGGGAAAGAGACCCAGTACTTC.